The entry below describes one T cell receptor beta chain. A much larger clone differs by one base, so this may be a read error. Both iRepertoire HTBI primers and Arm-PCR of CDR3 regions were used to build the TCR beta libraries. TCRdb itself ran the multiplex PCR reads through MiXCR, one entry per CDR3 protein. The sample consists of about 420,000 distinct CDR3 sequences, about a sixth of them appearing once. The J segment lost 11 bases and the V segment lost 1 base, leaving 14 bases of the junction unmatched. CDR3 length equals 16 residues. Germline values: CDR1 SGHNT, CDR2 YENEEA. These data are taken from a study of regulatory T cells in long-lasting Graves disease. Time point described: newly diagnosed GD, antithyroid drugs for less than 3 months. PBMCs were the source of the RNA used for TCR sequencing. The sample also formed part of further work on T cells in Graves' hyperthyroidism and ophthalmopathy.

This specimen was peripheral blood mononuclear cells (PBMCs), taken at new diagnosis, from a patient treated with antithyroid drugs. This rearrangement joins TRBV11-3 to TRBJ2-5; 9 bases line up with TRBD2. This TCR derives from a woman between 18 and 29 years old with Graves disease. Here the CDR3 DNA reads TGTGCCAGCAGCTTAGCCTCTCCGGGACTAGCTGGTGAGCAGTACTTC. Its translation: CASSLASPGLAGEQYF.